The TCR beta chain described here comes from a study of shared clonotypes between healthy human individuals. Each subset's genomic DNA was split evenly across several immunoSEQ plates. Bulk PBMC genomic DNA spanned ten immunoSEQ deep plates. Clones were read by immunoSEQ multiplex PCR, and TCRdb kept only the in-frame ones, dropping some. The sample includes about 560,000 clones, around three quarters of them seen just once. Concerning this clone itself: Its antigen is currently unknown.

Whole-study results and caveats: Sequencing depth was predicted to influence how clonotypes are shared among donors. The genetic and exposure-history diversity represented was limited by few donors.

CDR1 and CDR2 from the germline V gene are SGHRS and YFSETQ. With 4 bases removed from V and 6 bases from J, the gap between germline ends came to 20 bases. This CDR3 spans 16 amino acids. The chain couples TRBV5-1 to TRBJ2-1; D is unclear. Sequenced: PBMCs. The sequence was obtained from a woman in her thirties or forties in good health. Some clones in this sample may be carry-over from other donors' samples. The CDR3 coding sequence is TGCGCCAGCAGCGCGACCCCGGTTGGCATTGTCAATGAGCAGTTCTTC. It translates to CASSATPVGIVNEQFF.